This T cell receptor beta chain stems from a study of T cell repertoires in cytomegalovirus infection (dated by TCRdb to between 2018 and 2020). At the level of the whole study: Alongside well-studied HLA-B-restricted epitopes, the peptide stimulations were aimed at recently identified HLA-C-restricted CMV epitopes, whose presentation resists viral immunomodulation. Donor HLA type was relevant to the analysis, as public TCR beta signatures indicated carriage of CMV infection together with the matching HLA type.

The sample's treatment or condition label, decoded: in vitro stimulation with specific CMV peptide epitopes to enrich CMV-specific T cells. The study at large found these results: The ex vivo response was dominated by HLA-C-restricted CMV-specific TCR beta clonotypes, which also provided the single most frequent clonotype in two of eight donors. Cumulative frequency of public TCR beta family members discriminated carriers of CMV infection plus the relevant HLA type in this cohort and an independent roughly 320-donor cohort.

Reads for this sample came from an Illumina HiSeq 1500. TCRdb reran the public reads through fastp at Q25 and MiXCR, keeping productive beta chains. Identical CDR3 protein sequences are pooled into one entry, listed with their most common genes and DNA. This sample comprises roughly 90,000 distinct CDR3 sequences, roughly 29% of them detected only once. In total, the top ten clones hold less than 75% of the sample. In the germline V gene, CDR1 corresponds to MNHEY and CDR2 to SVGEGT. From its cysteine to its phenylalanine, the CDR3 spans 17 amino acids. The kept DNA is CDR3 alone, 51 bases in frame from the first base. The germline V and J ends show losses of 0 bases and 2 bases respectively, and no gene match explains 6 bases of the junction. Note on this clonotype: Its antigen is still unknown. Base qualities are missing; no much larger clone stands one base away.

The chain is assembled from TRBV6-2 or TRBV6-3 and TRBJ2-5; a stretch of 10 junction bases matches TRBD1. The sample in question was CD8+ T cells from cultured PBMCs, obtained from culture after CMV antigen stimulation. This clonotype was obtained from a human donor in good health (CMV status not recorded). Some clones in this sample may be carry-over from other donors' samples. The sequenced DNA is TGTGCCAGCAGTTACTCTGGGACAGGGGATCGGCAAGAGACCCAGTACTTC. The translation is CASSYSGTGDRQETQYF.